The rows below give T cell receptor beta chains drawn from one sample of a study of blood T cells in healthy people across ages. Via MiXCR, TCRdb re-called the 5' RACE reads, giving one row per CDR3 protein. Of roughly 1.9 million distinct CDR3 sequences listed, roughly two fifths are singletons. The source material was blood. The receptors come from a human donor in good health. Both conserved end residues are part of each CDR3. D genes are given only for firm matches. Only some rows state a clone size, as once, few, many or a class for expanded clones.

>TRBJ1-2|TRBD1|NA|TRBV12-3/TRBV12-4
TGTGCCAGCAGACGCGGACAGGGAGAAGGCTACACCTTC
CASRRGQGEGYTF
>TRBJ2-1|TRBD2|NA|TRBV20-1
TGCAGTGCTAGAGTAGGTAGCGGGGGGTCCTACAATGAGCAGTTCTTC
CSARVGSGGSYNEQFF
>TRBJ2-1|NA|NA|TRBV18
TGTGCCAGCTCAGGGGGGGGGCGATCCTCTGACAATGAGCAGTTCTTC
CASSGGGRSSDNEQFF
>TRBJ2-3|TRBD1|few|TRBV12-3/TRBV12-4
TGTGCCAGCAGTTCGCCCCGGGACAGGGGCACAGATACGCAGTATTTT
CASSSPRDRGTDTQYF
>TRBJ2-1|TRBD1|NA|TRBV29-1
TGCAGCGCCAATTCCCGGGACAGGGCACTCAATGAGCAGTTCTTC
CSANSRDRALNEQFF
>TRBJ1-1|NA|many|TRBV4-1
TGCGCCAGCAGCCAAGCTGTGAACACTGAAGCTTTCTTT
CASSQAVNTEAFF
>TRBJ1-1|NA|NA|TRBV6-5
TGTGCCAGCAGTTACTCAGGGGTGGTAACTGAAGCTTTCTTT
CASSYSGVVTEAFF
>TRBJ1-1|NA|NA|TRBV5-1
TGCGCCAGCACAGGGAAGGAGGGCACTGAAGCTTTCTTT
CASTGKEGTEAFF
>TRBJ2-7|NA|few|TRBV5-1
TGCGCCAGCAGCTTGGTAGGGGGAGTCCCCTACGAGCAGTACTTC
CASSLVGGVPYEQYF
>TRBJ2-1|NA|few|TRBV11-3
TGTGCCAGCAGCTTAACCTCGGGCCTGGGGGATGAGCAGTTCTTC
CASSLTSGLGDEQFF
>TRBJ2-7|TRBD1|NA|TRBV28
TGTGCCAGCAGTTCCCGAACCGGGACAGGGTACGAGCAGTACTTC
CASSSRTGTGYEQYF
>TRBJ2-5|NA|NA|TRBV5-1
TGCGCCAGCAACTTGGGGGGGGCATCGGAGACCCAGTACTTC
CASNLGGASETQYF
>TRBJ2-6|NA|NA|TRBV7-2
TGTGCCAGCAGCCGAGGAGCGGCTGGGGCCAACGTCCTGACTTTC
CASSRGAAGANVLTF
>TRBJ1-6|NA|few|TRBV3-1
TGTGCCAGCAGCCTAAGTGAGGTCTCACCCCTCCACTTT
CASSLSEVSPLHF
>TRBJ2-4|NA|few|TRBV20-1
TGCAGTGCTGCACGGGGATGGGCAAATGACATTCAGTACTTC
CSAARGWANDIQYF
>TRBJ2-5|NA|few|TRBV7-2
TGTGCCAGCAGCCCCCAAGTCCCTACCCAGTACTTC
CASSPQVPTQYF
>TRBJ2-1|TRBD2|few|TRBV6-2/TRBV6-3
TGTGCCAGCACGAGCGGGGGGGCTTGGGGTGAGCAGTTCTTC
CASTSGGAWGEQFF
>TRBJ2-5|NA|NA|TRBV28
TGTGCCAGCACCTCAAACAGGTCGGGCAGAGAGACCCAGTACTTC
CASTSNRSGRETQYF
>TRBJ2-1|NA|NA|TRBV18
TGTGCCAGCTCCCTTGATGCGCGCCATGAGCAGTTCTTC
CASSLDARHEQFF
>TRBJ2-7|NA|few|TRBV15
TGTGCCACCGGGAAGTGGGGAGGCTCCTACGAGCAGTACTTC
CATGKWGGSYEQYF
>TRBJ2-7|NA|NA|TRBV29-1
TGCAGCGTTGGGGGGACGGCAACCTACGAGCAGTACTTC
CSVGGTATYEQYF
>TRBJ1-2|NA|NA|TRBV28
TGTGCCAGCAGCCGGATATATGGCTACACCTTC
CASSRIYGYTF
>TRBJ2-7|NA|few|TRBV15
TGTGCCACCAGCCGACTGGGGGGCCGGAGCTCCTACGAGCAGTACTTC
CATSRLGGRSSYEQYF
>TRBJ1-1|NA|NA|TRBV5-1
TGCGCCAGCAGCTTGGCCTTTCAGTCTCGAGCTTTCTTT
CASSLAFQSRAFF
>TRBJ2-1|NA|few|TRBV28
TGTGCCAGCAGTTTAATGGGGAGCGGTGGGCTCGGTGAGCAGTTCTTC
CASSLMGSGGLGEQFF
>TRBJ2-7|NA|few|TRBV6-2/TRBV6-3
TGTGCCAGCAGTTACCTTCGGAAGGGGGAGCAGTACTTC
CASSYLRKGEQYF
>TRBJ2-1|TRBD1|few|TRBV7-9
TGTGCCAGCAGCTTGGGCATCCTCCTGGGACAGGGTAGCGATGAGCAGTTCTTC
CASSLGILLGQGSDEQFF
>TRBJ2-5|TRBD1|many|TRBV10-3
TGTGCCATCAGTGAAACAGGGGAAGAGACCCAGTACTTC
CAISETGEETQYF
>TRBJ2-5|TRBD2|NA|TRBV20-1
TGCAGTGCTACCCCGACTAGCGGGGCCCAAGAGACCCAGTACTTC
CSATPTSGAQETQYF
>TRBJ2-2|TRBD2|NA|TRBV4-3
TGCGCCAGCAGCCTAAGGCGGGGGGGAAAGGCCGGGGAGCTGTTTTTT
CASSLRRGGKAGELFF
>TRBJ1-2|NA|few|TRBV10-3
TGTGCCATCAGTGAGTCGACAGTCTATGGCTACACCTTC
CAISESTVYGYTF
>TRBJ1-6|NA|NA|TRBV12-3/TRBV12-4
TGTGCCAGCAGTTTAACAGGTGGGGCATATTCAAGTTCACCCCTCCACTTT
CASSLTGGAYSSSPLHF
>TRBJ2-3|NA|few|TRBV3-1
TGTGCCAGCAGCCCCCGGGGGCGGGGGCCCACAGATACGCAGTATTTT
CASSPRGRGPTDTQYF
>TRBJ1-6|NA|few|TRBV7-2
TGTGCCAGCAGCTTGGAGGGGATTCGAGGGCTGAGCTCCTATAATTCACCCCTCCACTTT
CASSLEGIRGLSSYNSPLHF
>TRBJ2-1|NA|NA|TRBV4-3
TGCGCCAGCAGCCAGGACAATCTTAATCCAGGGTGGAATGAGCAGTTCTTC
CASSQDNLNPGWNEQFF
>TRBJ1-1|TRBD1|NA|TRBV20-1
TGCAGTGCGTATGACAGGGCGAACACTGAAGCTTTCTTT
CSAYDRANTEAFF
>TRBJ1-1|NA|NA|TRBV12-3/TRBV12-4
TGTGCCAGCACTTTGCAGGGCAGCACTGAAGCTTTCTTT
CASTLQGSTEAFF
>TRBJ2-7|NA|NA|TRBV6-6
TGTGCCAGCAGTTACCAGATCTACGGGCAGTACTTC
CASSYQIYGQYF
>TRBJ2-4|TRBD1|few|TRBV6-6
TGTGCCAGCAGGTCCGGGACAGCCGTAAACATTCAGTACTTC
CASRSGTAVNIQYF
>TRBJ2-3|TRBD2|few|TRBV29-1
TGCAGCATCGGGACTAGCAACCACCCCGCAGATACGCAGTATTTT
CSIGTSNHPADTQYF
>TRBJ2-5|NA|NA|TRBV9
TGTGCCAGCAGCACTCTCCCGATAGAGACCCAGTACTTC
CASSTLPIETQYF
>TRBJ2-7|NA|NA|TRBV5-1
TGCGCCAGCACGGCGGGAACAACCTACGAGCAGTACTTC
CASTAGTTYEQYF
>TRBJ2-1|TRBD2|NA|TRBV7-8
TGTGCCAGCAGCTCGCTCCGACTAGCGGGGGGGAACTACAATGAGCAGTTCTTC
CASSSLRLAGGNYNEQFF
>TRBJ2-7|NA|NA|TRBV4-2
TGTGCCAGCAGCCAAGATAATCTGTACGAGCAGTACTTC
CASSQDNLYEQYF
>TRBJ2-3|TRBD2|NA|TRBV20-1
TGCAGTGCTGACCCGGCGGGGGGGCATGATACGCAGTATTTT
CSADPAGGHDTQYF
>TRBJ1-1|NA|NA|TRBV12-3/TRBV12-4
TGTGCCAGCAGTTTCCCACTGGGGGACACTGAAGCTTTCTTT
CASSFPLGDTEAFF
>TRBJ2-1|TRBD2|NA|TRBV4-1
TGCGCCAGCGGCCAAACTCTAGCGGGGTCGTACAATGAGCAGTTCTTC
CASGQTLAGSYNEQFF
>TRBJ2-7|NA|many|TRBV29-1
TGCAGCGTTGGTTCTGGGGAGAACGAGCAGTACTTC
CSVGSGENEQYF
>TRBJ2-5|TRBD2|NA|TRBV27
TGTGCCAGCAGTTATAGCGGGGGCGCCTGGTCCTACAAGCAGTACTTC
CASSYSGGAWSYKQYF
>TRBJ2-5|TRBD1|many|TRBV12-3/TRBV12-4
TGTGCCAGCAGTGCCGGGACAGCTTACGAGACCCAGTACTTC
CASSAGTAYETQYF
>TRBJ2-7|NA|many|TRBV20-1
TGCAGTGCTAGATCCCGGACTTTTTTACCCTACGAGCAGTACTTC
CSARSRTFLPYEQYF
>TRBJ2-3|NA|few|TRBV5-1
TGCGCCAGCTCGCGGGGACCTCCGGCAGATACGCAGTATTTT
CASSRGPPADTQYF
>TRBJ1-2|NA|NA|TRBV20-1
TGCAGTGCTCCGCTTAAATCCTGGAGGTTCGGTGGCTACACCTTC
CSAPLKSWRFGGYTF
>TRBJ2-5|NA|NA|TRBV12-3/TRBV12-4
TGTGCCAGCAGAGTTACAACAGGGACGAGGGAGCAGTACTTC
CASRVTTGTREQYF